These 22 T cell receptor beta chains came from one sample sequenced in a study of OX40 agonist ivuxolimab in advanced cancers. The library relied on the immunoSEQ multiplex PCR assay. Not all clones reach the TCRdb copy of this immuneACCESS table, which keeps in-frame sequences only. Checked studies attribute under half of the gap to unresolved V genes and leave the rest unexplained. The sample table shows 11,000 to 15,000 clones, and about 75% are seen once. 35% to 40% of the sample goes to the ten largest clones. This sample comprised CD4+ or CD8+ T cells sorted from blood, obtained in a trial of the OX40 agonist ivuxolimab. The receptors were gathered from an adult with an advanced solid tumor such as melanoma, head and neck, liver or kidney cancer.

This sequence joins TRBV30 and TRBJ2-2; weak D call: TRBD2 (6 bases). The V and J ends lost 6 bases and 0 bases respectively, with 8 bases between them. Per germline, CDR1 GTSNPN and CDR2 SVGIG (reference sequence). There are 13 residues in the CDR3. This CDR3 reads CACGLTNTGELFF. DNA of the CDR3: TGTGCCTGTGGACTAACGAACACCGGGGAGCTGTTTTTT.

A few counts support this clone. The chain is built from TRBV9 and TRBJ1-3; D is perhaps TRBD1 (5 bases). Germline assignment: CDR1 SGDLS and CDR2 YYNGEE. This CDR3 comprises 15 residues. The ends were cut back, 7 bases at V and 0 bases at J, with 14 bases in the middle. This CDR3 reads CASSPGGGSGNTIYF. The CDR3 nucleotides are TGTGCCAGCTCCCCTGGGGGAGGCTCTGGAAACACCATATATTTT.

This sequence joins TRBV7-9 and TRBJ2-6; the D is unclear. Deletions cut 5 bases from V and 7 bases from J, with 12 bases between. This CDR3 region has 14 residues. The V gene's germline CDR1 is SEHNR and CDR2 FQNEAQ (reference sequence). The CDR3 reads CASSPESSANVLTF. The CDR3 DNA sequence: TGTGCCAGCAGCCCAGAAAGTAGTGCCAACGTCCTGACTTTC.

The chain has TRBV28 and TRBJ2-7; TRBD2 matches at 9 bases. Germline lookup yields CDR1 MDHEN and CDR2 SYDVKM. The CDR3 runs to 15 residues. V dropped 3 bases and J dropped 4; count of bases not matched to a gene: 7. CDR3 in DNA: TGTGCCAGCAGTTTTGGCATTAGCGGGAGTTACGAGCAGTACTTC. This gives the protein CASSFGISGSYEQYF.

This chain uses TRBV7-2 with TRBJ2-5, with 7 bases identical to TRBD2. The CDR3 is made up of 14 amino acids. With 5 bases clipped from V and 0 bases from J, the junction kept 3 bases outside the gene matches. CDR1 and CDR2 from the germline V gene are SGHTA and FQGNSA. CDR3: CASSQTSDQETQYF. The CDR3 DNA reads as TGTGCCAGCAGCCAAACTAGCGACCAAGAGACCCAGTACTTC. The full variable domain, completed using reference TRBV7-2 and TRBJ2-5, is GAGVSQSPSNKVTEKGKDVELRCDPISGHTALYWYRQSLGQGLEFLIYFQGNSAPDKSGLPSDRFSAERTGGSVSTLTIQRTQQEDSAVYLCASSQTSDQETQYFGPGTRLLVL.

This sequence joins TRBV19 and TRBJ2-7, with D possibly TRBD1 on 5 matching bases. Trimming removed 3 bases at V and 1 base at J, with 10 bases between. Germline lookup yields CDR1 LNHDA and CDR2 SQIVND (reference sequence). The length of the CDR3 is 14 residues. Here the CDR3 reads CASSIGAGSYEQYF. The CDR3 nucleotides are TGTGCCAGTAGTATCGGCGCAGGGTCCTACGAGCAGTACTTC.

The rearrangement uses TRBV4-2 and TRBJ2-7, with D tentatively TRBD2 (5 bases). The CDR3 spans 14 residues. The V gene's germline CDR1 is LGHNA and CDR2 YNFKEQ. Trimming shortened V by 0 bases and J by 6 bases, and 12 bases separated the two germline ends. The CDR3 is CASSQEAASREQYF. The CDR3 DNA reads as TGTGCCAGCAGCCAAGAGGCGGCTAGCCGCGAGCAGTACTTC.

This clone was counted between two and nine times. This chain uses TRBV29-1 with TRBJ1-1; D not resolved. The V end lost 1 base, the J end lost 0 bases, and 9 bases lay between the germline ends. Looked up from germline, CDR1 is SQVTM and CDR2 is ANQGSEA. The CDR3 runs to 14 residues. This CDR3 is CSVEVEEMNTEAFF. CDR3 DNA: TGCAGCGTTGAAGTGGAGGAGATGAACACTGAAGCTTTCTTT.

In DNA, the CDR3 is TGTGCCAGCAGCCCCGGGGGCGGGAGGGAGCAGTTCTTC. It codes for CASSPGGGREQFF. This sequence joins TRBV7-3 and TRBJ2-1, with 8 bases lining up with TRBD2. The CDR3 runs 13 residues. Germline V gene sequence: CDR1 SGHTA, CDR2 FQGTGA. Unmatched junction bases numbered 7, after V lost 5 bases and J lost 10 bases.

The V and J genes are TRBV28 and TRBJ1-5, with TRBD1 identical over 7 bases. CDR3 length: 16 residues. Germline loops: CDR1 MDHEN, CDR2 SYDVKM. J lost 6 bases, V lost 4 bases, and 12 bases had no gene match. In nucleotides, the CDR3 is TGTGCCAGCAGTTCCGTAGACAGGGAGTTGGCTCAGCCCCAGCATTTT. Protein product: CASSSVDRELAQPQHF.

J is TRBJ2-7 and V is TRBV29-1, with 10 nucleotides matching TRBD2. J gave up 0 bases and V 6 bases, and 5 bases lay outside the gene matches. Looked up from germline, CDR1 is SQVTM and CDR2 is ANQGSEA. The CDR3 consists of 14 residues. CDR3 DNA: TGCAGCGTGGATGGACTAGCGGACTCCTACGAGCAGTACTTC. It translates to CSVDGLADSYEQYF.

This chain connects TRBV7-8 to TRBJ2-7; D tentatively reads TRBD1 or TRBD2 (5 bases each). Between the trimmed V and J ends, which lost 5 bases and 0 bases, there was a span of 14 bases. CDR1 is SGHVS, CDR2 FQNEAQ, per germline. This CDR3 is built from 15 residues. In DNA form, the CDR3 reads TGTGCCAGCAGCCCCGGGGACGGTAGCTCCTACGAGCAGTACTTC. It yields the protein CASSPGDGSSYEQYF.

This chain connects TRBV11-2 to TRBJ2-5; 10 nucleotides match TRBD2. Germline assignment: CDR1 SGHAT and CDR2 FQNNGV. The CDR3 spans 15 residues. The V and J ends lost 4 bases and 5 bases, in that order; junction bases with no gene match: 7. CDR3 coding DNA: TGTGCCAGCAGCTCTAGCGGGAGTACGAGGGAGACCCAGTACTTC. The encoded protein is CASSSSGSTRETQYF.

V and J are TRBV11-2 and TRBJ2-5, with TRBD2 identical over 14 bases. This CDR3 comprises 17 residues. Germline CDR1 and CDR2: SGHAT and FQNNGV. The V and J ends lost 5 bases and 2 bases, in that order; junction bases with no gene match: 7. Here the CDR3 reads CASSPRLAGGGQETQYF. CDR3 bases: TGTGCCAGCAGCCCTCGACTAGCGGGAGGGGGGCAAGAGACCCAGTACTTC.

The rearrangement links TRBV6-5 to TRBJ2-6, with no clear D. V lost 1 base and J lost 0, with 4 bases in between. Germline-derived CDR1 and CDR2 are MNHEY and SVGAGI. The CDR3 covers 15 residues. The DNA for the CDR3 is TGTGCCAGCAGTTACTTCCGCTCTGGGGCCAACGTCCTGACTTTC. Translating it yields CASSYFRSGANVLTF.

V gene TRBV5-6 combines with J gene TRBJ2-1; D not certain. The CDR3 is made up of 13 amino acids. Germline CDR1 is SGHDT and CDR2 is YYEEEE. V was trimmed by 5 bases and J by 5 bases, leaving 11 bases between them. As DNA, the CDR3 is TGTGCCAGCAGACCCGATACAGACAATGAGCAGTTCTTC. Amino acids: CASRPDTDNEQFF.

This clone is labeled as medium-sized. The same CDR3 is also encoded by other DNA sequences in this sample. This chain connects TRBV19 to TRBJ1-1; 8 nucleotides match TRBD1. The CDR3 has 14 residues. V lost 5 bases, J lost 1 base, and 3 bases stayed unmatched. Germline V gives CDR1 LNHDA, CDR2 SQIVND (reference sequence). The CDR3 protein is CASSPGTGNTEAFF. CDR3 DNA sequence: TGTGCCAGTAGTCCCGGGACAGGGAACACTGAAGCTTTCTTT.

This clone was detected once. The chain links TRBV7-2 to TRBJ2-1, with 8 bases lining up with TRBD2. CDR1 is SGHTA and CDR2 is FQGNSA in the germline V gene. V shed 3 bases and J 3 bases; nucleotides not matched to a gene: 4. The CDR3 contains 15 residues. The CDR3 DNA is TGTGCCAGCAGCTTGACTAGCGACTTCTACAATGAGCAGTTCTTC. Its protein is CASSLTSDFYNEQFF.

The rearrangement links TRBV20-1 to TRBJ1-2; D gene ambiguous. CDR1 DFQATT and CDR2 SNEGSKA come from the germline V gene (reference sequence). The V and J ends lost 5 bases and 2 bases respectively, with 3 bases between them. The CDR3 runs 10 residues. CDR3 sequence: CSASNYGYTF. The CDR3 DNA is TGCAGTGCTTCCAACTATGGCTACACCTTC.

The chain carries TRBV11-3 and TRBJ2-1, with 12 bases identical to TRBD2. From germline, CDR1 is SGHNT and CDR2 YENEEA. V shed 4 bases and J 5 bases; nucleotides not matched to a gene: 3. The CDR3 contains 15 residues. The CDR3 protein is CASSSWTSGNNEQFF. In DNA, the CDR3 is TGTGCCAGCAGCTCTTGGACTAGCGGGAACAATGAGCAGTTCTTC.

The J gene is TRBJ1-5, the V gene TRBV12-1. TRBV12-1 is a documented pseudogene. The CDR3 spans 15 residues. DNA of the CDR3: TGTGCCAGCAGAACAAAGGTTTATAGCAATCAGCCCCAGCATTTT. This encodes CASRTKVYSNQPQHF.

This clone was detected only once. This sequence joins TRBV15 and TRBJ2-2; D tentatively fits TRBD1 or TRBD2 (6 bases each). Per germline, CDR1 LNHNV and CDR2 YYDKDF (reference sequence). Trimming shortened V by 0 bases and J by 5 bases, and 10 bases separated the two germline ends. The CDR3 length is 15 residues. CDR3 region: CATSRDRGQTGELFF. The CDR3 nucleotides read TGTGCCACCAGCAGAGATCGGGGGCAGACCGGGGAGCTGTTTTTT.